This T cell receptor (beta chain) was obtained from a study of T cell repertoires in cytomegalovirus infection (dated by TCRdb to between 2018 and 2021). Study-wide context: Donor HLA type was relevant to the analysis, because carriage of CMV infection together with the matching HLA type was indicated by public TCR beta signatures. Study-wide conclusions, independent of this receptor: In the ex vivo response, HLA-C-restricted CMV-specific TCR beta clonotypes were dominant, and in two of eight donors the single most frequent clonotype came from this HLA-C-restricted group. In both this cohort and an independent cohort of 352 donors, the cumulative frequency of public TCR beta family members distinguished carriers of CMV infection plus the relevant HLA type.

Sequenced on an Illumina HiSeq 1500. TCRdb itself trimmed the public reads at Q25 with fastp, ran MiXCR and retained productive beta chains. Under each unique CDR3 protein, matching rows form one entry showing the most common genes and DNA. The sample profile shows 150,000 to 200,000 distinct CDR3 sequences; under 25% of them were found once. 2.5% to 3% of the sample belongs to the ten largest clones. Notes on this clonotype: Its recognized antigen is unknown. Base qualities are not at hand, and no much larger clone is one base apart.

The germline V gene encodes CDR1 MDHEN and CDR2 SYDVKM. Trimming at the junction amounts to 8 bases on V and 5 bases on J, and the germline ends lie 6 bases apart. The CDR3, from cysteine to phenylalanine, totals 10 residues. The entry retains the CDR3 DNA only, 30 bases that are in frame from base 1. Rearrangement joined TRBV28 to TRBJ1-1; the D gene cannot be resolved reliably. This receptor was taken from a human donor in good health (CMV status not recorded). Some clones in this sample may be carry-over from other donors' samples. Sequencing used PBMCs. The base sequence is TGTGCCAGCGGGGTTACTGAAGCTTTCTTT. It codes for CASGVTEAFF.